This TCR beta chain emerged from a study of human T cells and chemical hapten exposure. This clonotype was detected a few times. Time point specified: patch test 2, 6 weeks after DPC sensitization. Noted treatment: therapeutic diphenylcyclopropenone sensitization with weekly scalp DPC. One entry per CDR3 protein results from TCRdb running MiXCR on the RACE reads. The data show 73,000 or so distinct CDR3 sequences, 7.5% to 9.5% seen once. The receptor was isolated from a woman in her forties or fifties with alopecia areata. Some clones in this sample may be carry-over from other donors' samples. Sequencing used whole blood, obtained in connection with sensitization to the hapten diphenylcyclopropenone (DPC).

For the CDR3, the DNA is TGTGCCAGCAATCCCGGGCAGGGGACGGGAGACTACGAGCAGTACTTC. The encoded protein is CASNPGQGTGDYEQYF. The chain is built from TRBV12-3 or TRBV12-4 and TRBJ2-7, with D possibly being TRBD1 or TRBD2 (6 bases each). With 7 bases removed from V and 3 bases from J, the gap between germline ends came to 22 bases. CDR3 length equals 16 residues.